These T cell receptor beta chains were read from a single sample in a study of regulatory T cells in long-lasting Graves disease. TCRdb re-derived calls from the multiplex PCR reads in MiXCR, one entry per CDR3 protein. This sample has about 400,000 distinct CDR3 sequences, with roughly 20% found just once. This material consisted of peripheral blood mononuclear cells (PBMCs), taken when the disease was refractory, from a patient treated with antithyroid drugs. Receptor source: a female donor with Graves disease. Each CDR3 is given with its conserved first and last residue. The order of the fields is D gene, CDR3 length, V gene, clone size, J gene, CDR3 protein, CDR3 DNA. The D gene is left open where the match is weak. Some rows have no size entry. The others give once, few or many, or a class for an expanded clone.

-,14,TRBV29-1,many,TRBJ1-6,CSALTAGANSPLHF,TGCAGCGCCCTAACGGCGGGTGCCAATTCACCCCTCCACTTT
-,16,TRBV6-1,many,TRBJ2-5,CASSRPLSGPLGTQYF,TGTGCCAGCAGTCGACCCTTATCGGGACCGCTCGGGACCCAGTACTTC
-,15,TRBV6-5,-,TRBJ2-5,CASSYRGTVQETQYF,TGTGCCAGCAGTTATAGGGGCACTGTCCAAGAGACCCAGTACTTC
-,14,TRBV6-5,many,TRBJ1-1,CASSYEGWNTEAFF,TGTGCCAGCAGTTATGAGGGGTGGAACACTGAAGCTTTCTTT
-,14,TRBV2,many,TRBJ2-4,CASSMRGGRNIQYF,TGTGCCAGCAGTATGAGAGGGGGGAGGAACATTCAGTACTTC
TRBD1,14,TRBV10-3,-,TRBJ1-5,CAINDRGGNQPQHF,TGTGCCATCAACGACAGGGGTGGCAATCAGCCCCAGCATTTT
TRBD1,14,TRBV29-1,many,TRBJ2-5,CSVAHLTGYETQYF,TGCAGCGTTGCCCACCTGACAGGGTATGAGACCCAGTACTTC
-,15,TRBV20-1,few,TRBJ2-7,CSAETRDWIPYEQYF,TGCAGTGCCGAAACAAGGGACTGGATTCCCTACGAGCAGTACTTC
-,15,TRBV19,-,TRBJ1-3,CASSFPGRTGNTIYF,TGTGCCAGTAGTTTCCCGGGACGGACTGGAAACACCATATATTTT
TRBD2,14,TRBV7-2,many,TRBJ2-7,CASSYRRGAYEQYF,TGTGCCAGCAGCTACCGCCGGGGGGCCTACGAGCAGTACTTC
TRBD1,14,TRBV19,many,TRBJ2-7,CASSRTGTAYEQYF,TGTGCCAGTAGTAGGACAGGGACCGCCTACGAGCAGTACTTC
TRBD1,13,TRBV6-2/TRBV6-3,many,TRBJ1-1,CASSSGDSDQAFF,TGTGCCAGCAGTTCCGGGGACAGCGACCAAGCTTTCTTT
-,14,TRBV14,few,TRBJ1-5,CASSPGPGNQPQHF,TGTGCCAGCAGCCCGGGACCTGGAAATCAGCCCCAGCATTTT
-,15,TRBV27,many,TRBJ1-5,CASRINWDSNQPQHF,TGTGCCAGCAGAATAAATTGGGATAGCAATCAGCCCCAGCATTTT
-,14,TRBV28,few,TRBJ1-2,CASSLLGRAGGYTF,TGTGCCAGCAGTTTATTGGGCAGGGCGGGTGGCTACACCTTC
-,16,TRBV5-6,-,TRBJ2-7,CASSFNGGVGVAEQYF,TGTGCCAGCAGCTTTAACGGGGGAGTGGGAGTTGCGGAGCAGTACTTC
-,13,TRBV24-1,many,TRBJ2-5,CATSDSYQETQYF,TGTGCCACCAGTGATAGCTACCAAGAGACCCAGTACTTC